Below are 25 T cell receptor beta chains sequenced from a single sample in a study of blood T cell repertoires in COVID-19. Clones were sequenced by immunoSEQ multiplex PCR, and TCRdb holds only the in-frame ones, with some missing. This sample has 200,000 to 250,000 clones, with around 84% found just once. The specimen was peripheral blood. The receptors derive from a woman aged 80 or older with active or convalescent COVID-19.

The rearrangement joins TRBV11-3 to TRBJ2-3, with D perhaps TRBD1 (6 bases). Germline V gene sequence: CDR1 SGHNT, CDR2 YENEEA. CDR3 length: 14 residues. V lost 4 bases and J 1 base, leaving 9 bases between the germline ends. CDR3 amino acids: CASSSQGRTDTQYF. In DNA form, the CDR3 reads TGTGCCAGCAGCTCCCAGGGGCGCACAGATACGCAGTATTTT.

The V call is TRBV7-9, the J call TRBJ2-7, with a weak D call TRBD2 (7 bases). Trimming shortened V by 5 bases and J by 3 bases, and 17 bases separated the two germline ends. The CDR3 spans 15 residues. Per the germline V gene, CDR1 is SEHNR and CDR2 is FQNEAQ (reference sequence). For the CDR3, the DNA is TGTGCCAGCAGCCCCCGGGGGGCCTTGGGCTACGAGCAGTACTTC. Translation: CASSPRGALGYEQYF.

This clone has more than one count but fewer than ten. The chain combines TRBV3-1 (or the pseudogene TRBV3-2) with TRBJ2-7, with a weak D call TRBD1 (6 bases). The CDR3 sequence is 14 residues long. Germline V gene sequence: CDR1 LGHDT, CDR2 YNNKEL (reference sequence). The V end was cut by 6 bases, the J end by 2 bases, with 14 bases between. CDR3 region: CASRHSDSPYEQYF. The DNA of the CDR3 is TGTGCCAGCAGACATTCGGACAGCCCCTACGAGCAGTACTTC.

This clone has a single count. This chain uses TRBV7-2 with TRBJ1-1; D ambiguous. The ends were cut back, 6 bases at V and 1 base at J, with 12 bases in the middle. CDR1 and CDR2 from the germline V gene are SGHTA and FQGNSA. This CDR3 has 14 residues. CDR3 region: CASSLFGGNTEAFF. CDR3 in DNA: TGTGCCAGCAGTCTTTTTGGAGGGAACACTGAAGCTTTCTTT.

This clone appeared a few times. This chain uses TRBV7-2 with TRBJ2-2; D perhaps matches TRBD2 (6 bases). Looked up from germline, CDR1 is SGHTA and CDR2 is FQGNSA. Trimming left V 11 bases short and J 2 bases short, with 15 bases between. The CDR3 covers 14 residues. CDR3: CAVRGRENTGELFF. CDR3 sequence (DNA): TGTGCCGTTAGAGGGCGGGAAAACACCGGGGAGCTGTTTTTT.

The rearrangement joins TRBV6-6 to TRBJ1-4; possible D gene TRBD1, 5 bases. This CDR3 has 15 amino acids. Germline V lookup: CDR1 MNHNY, CDR2 SVGAGI (reference sequence). Trimming stripped 9 bases from V and 5 bases from J, with 19 bases between. CDR3 amino acids: CASAQGILTNEKLFF. The CDR3 coding sequence is TGTGCCAGTGCGCAGGGAATACTAACGAATGAAAAACTGTTTTTT.

The J gene is TRBJ1-6, the V gene TRBV7-2; 11 bases fit TRBD1. There are 15 residues in the CDR3. V trimming: 3 bases; J trimming: 10 bases; junction bases outside the gene matches: 5. Germline V gene lookup returns CDR1 SGHTA and CDR2 FQGNSA. In DNA, the CDR3 is TGTGCCAGCAGCTTTATCGGGGACAGGGGGTCACCCCTCCACTTT. Its protein is CASSFIGDRGSPLHF.

This clone has only a few counts. The chain uses TRBV19 and TRBJ1-1, with D perhaps matching TRBD1 (5 bases). Trimming stripped 10 bases from V and 1 base from J, with 19 bases between. CDR1 LNHDA and CDR2 SQIVND come from the germline V gene (reference sequence). The CDR3 has 15 amino acids. As DNA, the CDR3 is TGTGCCACTAGCGCTCGGGGGTTGGGGAACACTGAAGCTTTCTTT. Amino acid sequence: CATSARGLGNTEAFF.

This clone was detected only a few times. CDR3 nucleotides: TGTGCCAGCAGCCCGCCTCTGAGGGCAGATAACTATGGCTACACCTTC. It encodes CASSPPLRADNYGYTF. V usage is TRBV3-1 (or the pseudogene TRBV3-2) and J usage is TRBJ1-2, with D hard to call. CDR3 size: 16 residues. Per germline, CDR1 LGHDT and CDR2 YNNKEL (reference sequence). Between the trimmed V and J ends, which lost 4 bases and 1 base, there was a span of 16 bases.

This clone was observed a single time. The chain carries TRBV28 and TRBJ2-7; 8 bases line up with TRBD2. CDR3 size: 15 residues. CDR1 MDHEN and CDR2 SYDVKM come from the germline V gene. J was trimmed by 9 bases and V by 5 bases; bases with no gene match: 15. The CDR3 DNA reads as TGTGCCAGCAGTCGGACAGCGGGGGCGATACTCGGGCAGTACTTC. Amino acid sequence: CASSRTAGAILGQYF.

This rearrangement joins TRBV7-2 to TRBJ1-5; 9 bases line up with TRBD1. The germline gives CDR1 SGHTA, CDR2 FQGNSA. V shed 3 bases and J 2 bases; nucleotides not matched to a gene: 14. The CDR3 is 19 amino acids. The CDR3 here is CASSFAVSTGGGRNQPQHF. DNA of the CDR3: TGTGCCAGCAGCTTCGCTGTGTCTACAGGGGGCGGTCGCAATCAGCCCCAGCATTTT.

This clone was detected a few times. The V call is TRBV18, the J call TRBJ2-6; TRBD1 aligns across 7 bases. This CDR3 contains 19 residues. The germline CDR1 and CDR2 sequences are KGHSH and LQKENI. Losses at the gene ends were 4 bases for V and 2 bases for J; bases not matched to a gene: 14. The CDR3 sequence is CASSLLTGQDIPGANVLTF. The CDR3 DNA is TGTGCCAGCTCACTTTTGACAGGGCAAGACATCCCTGGGGCCAACGTCCTGACTTTC.

This sequence joins TRBV29-1 and TRBJ2-5, with unresolved D. V lost 4 bases, J lost 1 base, and 7 bases lay in between. This CDR3 comprises 12 residues. Germline V lookup: CDR1 SQVTM, CDR2 ANQGSEA. CDR3 nucleotides: TGCAGCGTTGTCTGGGCCCAAGAGACCCAGTACTTC. Residues: CSVVWAQETQYF.

J is TRBJ2-7 and V is TRBV7-2, with 12 bases identical to TRBD1. The CDR3 loop spans 18 amino acids. Germline lookup yields CDR1 SGHTA and CDR2 FQGNSA. The V segment lost 3 bases and the J segment 1 base; nucleotides outside the gene matches: 10. CDR3 residues: CASSLGGQGAFLSYEQYF. The CDR3 nucleotides are TGTGCCAGCAGCTTGGGGGGACAGGGGGCTTTTTTATCCTACGAGCAGTACTTC.

The V and J genes are TRBV30 and TRBJ2-3, with TRBD2 matching 12 bases. V was clipped by 0 bases and J by 4 bases; unmatched bases: 2. The CDR3 has 15 amino acids. The V gene's germline CDR1 is GTSNPN and CDR2 SVGIG (reference sequence). The CDR3 bases are TGTGCCTGGAGTGTATCTAGCGGGAGGGCAGATACGCAGTATTTT. Translated, it gives CAWSVSSGRADTQYF.

The chain couples TRBV18 to TRBJ2-2; 9 bases match TRBD2. Germline values: CDR1 KGHSH, CDR2 LQKENI. The CDR3 has 16 residues. Trimming removed 0 bases from V and 7 bases from J; junction bases left unmatched: 6. CDR3 sequence (DNA): TGTGCCAGCTCACCACCGGTAGCGGGAGTCCTCGGGGAGCTGTTTTTT. It encodes CASSPPVAGVLGELFF. Full variable domain (outside the CDR3, taken from reference TRBV18 and TRBJ2-2): NAGVMQNPRHLVRRRGQEARLRCSPMKGHSHVYWYRQLPEEGLKFMVYLQKENIIDESGMPKERFSAEFPKEGPSILRIQQVVRGDSAAYFCASSPPVAGVLGELFFGEGSRLTVL.

V usage is TRBV5-1 and J usage is TRBJ2-1; D unclear. The CDR3 contains 13 residues. Trimming took off 3 bases at V and 8 bases at J, with 12 bases between the two ends. Germline CDR1 and CDR2: SGHRS and YFSETQ. The DNA for the CDR3 is TGCGCCAGCAGCTCCTACCTTATCGATGAGCAGTTCTTC. This codes for CASSSYLIDEQFF.

In its sample, this clone was seen a few times. V usage is TRBV18 and J usage is TRBJ1-2; 8 nucleotides line up with TRBD1. V was clipped by 6 bases and J by 4 bases; unmatched bases: 16. Germline V gene lookup returns CDR1 KGHSH and CDR2 LQKENI. This CDR3 has 17 amino acids. The CDR3 here is CASSNPPGQGVPYGYTF. The CDR3 bases are TGTGCCAGCTCTAATCCTCCCGGACAGGGTGTCCCCTATGGCTACACCTTC.

This clone was observed a single time. The chain links TRBV11-3 to TRBJ2-3; 9 nucleotides agree with TRBD2. V shed 1 base, J shed 1 base, and the junction held 6 bases outside the gene matches. Germline-derived CDR1 and CDR2 are SGHNT and YENEEA. This CDR3 is 17 amino acids long. This CDR3 is CASSLVSRTSGTDTQYF. In nucleotides, the CDR3 is TGTGCCAGCAGCTTAGTATCGAGGACTAGCGGCACAGATACGCAGTATTTT. The variable domain in full, completed from reference TRBV11-3 and TRBJ2-3, reads EAGVVQSPRYKIIEKKQPVAFWCNPISGHNTLYWYLQNLGQGPELLIRYENEEAVDDSQLPKDRFSAERLKGVDSTLKIQPAELGDSAVYLCASSLVSRTSGTDTQYFGPGTRLTVL.

V and J are TRBV28 and TRBJ1-1; no clear D. Germline loops: CDR1 MDHEN, CDR2 SYDVKM. V lost 6 bases and J 4 bases, leaving 9 bases between the germline ends. The CDR3 contains 12 residues. The CDR3: CASRVLSTEAFF. The CDR3 nucleotides read TGTGCCAGCAGGGTCCTCAGCACTGAAGCTTTCTTT.

This chain connects TRBV6-2 or TRBV6-3 to TRBJ2-2; 8 nucleotides agree with TRBD2. This CDR3 spans 14 amino acids. CDR1 MNHEY and CDR2 SVGEGT come from the germline V gene. J was trimmed by 8 bases and V by 2 bases; bases with no gene match: 4. The CDR3 loop is CASSYREGLGELFF. The CDR3 nucleotides read TGTGCCAGCAGTTACCGGGAGGGCCTAGGGGAGCTGTTTTTT.

This clone was counted once. V and J are TRBV4-1 and TRBJ1-1, with 9 bases identical to TRBD1. The CDR3 totals 15 residues. Trimming at V came to 6 bases and at J to 0 bases, leaving 5 bases not matched to a gene. Germline loops: CDR1 MGHRA, CDR2 YSYEKL. The CDR3 DNA reads as TGCGCCAGCAGACCACAGGGGGCGATGAACACTGAAGCTTTCTTT. The encoded protein is CASRPQGAMNTEAFF.

The rearrangement joins TRBV2 to TRBJ1-1; a weak D match, TRBD1 (5 bases). Between the trimmed V and J ends, which lost 0 bases and 4 bases, there was a span of 9 bases. The CDR3 totals 14 residues. Germline CDR1 reads SNHLY; CDR2 reads FYNNEI. In DNA, the CDR3 is TGTGCCAGCAGTGAAGCATGGGGCGGCACTGAAGCTTTCTTT. Translating it yields CASSEAWGGTEAFF.

The chain couples TRBV5-6 to TRBJ1-4; no clear D. Germline assignment: CDR1 SGHDT and CDR2 YYEEEE. This CDR3 has 17 amino acids. V shed 3 bases and J shed 0 bases, with 15 bases lying between them. The CDR3 region is CASSSPRTAATNEKLFF. The CDR3 DNA sequence: TGTGCCAGCAGCTCCCCCAGGACTGCCGCAACTAATGAAAAACTGTTTTTT.

The gene calls are TRBV2 and TRBJ2-7; D might be TRBD1 (6 bases). V was clipped by 6 bases and J by 2 bases, with 20 bases between them. CDR1 SNHLY and CDR2 FYNNEI come from the germline V gene. This CDR3 is built from 16 residues. The CDR3 is CASRRDMLDRTYEQYF. The DNA for the CDR3 is TGTGCCAGCAGGAGGGATATGCTGGACAGAACCTACGAGCAGTACTTC.